The sample holds a few counts of the clone carrying this T cell receptor (beta chain). These data are taken from a study of early T cells in non-severe SARS-CoV-2 infection. Turning to the study itself: The chains were unpaired, and the sequenced material was bulk RNA from unsorted whole blood.

TCRdb re-called the 5' RACE reads through MiXCR, storing one row per CDR3 protein. The sample includes around 40,000 distinct CDR3 sequences, approximately 5.9% of them seen just once. CDR3 length equals 13 residues. Germline V gives CDR1 MNHNY, CDR2 SVGAGI (reference sequence). V lost 4 bases, J lost 1 base, and 7 bases lay in between. Material: whole blood. The source is an adult who was a healthcare worker with PCR-confirmed SARS-CoV-2 infection or an uninfected control (not recorded which). The chain is built from TRBV6-6 and TRBJ1-2; the D gene is possibly TRBD1 (5 bases). The CDR3 protein is CASSSDSNYGYTF. CDR3 in DNA: TGTGCCAGCAGTTCCGACAGTAACTATGGCTACACCTTC.